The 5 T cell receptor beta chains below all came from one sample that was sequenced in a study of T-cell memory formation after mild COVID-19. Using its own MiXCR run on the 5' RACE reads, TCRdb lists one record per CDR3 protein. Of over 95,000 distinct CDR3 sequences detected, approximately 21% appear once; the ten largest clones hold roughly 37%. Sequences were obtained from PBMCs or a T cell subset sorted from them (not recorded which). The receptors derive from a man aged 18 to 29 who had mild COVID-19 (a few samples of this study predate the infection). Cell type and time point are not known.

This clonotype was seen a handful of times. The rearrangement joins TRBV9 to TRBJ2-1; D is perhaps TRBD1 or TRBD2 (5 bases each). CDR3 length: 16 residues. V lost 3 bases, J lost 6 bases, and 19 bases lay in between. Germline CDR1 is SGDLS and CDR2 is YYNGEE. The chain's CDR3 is CASSGGRDAALNEQFF. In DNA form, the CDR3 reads TGTGCCAGCAGCGGAGGACGGGACGCAGCACTCAATGAGCAGTTCTTC.

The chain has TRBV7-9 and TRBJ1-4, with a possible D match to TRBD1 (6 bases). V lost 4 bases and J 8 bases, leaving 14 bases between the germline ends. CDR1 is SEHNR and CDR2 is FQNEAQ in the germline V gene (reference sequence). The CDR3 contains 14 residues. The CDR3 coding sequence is TGTGCCAGCAGCTGGACAGCCGGGCGGGAAAAACTGTTTTTT. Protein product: CASSWTAGREKLFF.

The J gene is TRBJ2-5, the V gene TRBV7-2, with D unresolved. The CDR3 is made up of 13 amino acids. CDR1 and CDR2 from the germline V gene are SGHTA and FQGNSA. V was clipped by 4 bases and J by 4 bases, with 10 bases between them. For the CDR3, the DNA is TGTGCCAGCAGCTCCCCTTTCGGAGAGACCCAGTACTTC. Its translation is CASSSPFGETQYF.

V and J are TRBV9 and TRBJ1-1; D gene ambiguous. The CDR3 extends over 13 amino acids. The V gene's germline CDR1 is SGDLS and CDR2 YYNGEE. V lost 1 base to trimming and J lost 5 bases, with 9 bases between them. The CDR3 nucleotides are TGTGCCAGCAGCGTAATAGAACGGACTGAAGCTTTCTTT. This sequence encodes CASSVIERTEAFF.

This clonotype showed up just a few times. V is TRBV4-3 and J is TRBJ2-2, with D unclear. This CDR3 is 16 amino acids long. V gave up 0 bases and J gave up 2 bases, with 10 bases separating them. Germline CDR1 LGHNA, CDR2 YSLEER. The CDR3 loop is CASSQEANYNTGELFF. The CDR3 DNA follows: TGCGCCAGCAGCCAAGAGGCCAACTACAACACCGGGGAGCTGTTTTTT.